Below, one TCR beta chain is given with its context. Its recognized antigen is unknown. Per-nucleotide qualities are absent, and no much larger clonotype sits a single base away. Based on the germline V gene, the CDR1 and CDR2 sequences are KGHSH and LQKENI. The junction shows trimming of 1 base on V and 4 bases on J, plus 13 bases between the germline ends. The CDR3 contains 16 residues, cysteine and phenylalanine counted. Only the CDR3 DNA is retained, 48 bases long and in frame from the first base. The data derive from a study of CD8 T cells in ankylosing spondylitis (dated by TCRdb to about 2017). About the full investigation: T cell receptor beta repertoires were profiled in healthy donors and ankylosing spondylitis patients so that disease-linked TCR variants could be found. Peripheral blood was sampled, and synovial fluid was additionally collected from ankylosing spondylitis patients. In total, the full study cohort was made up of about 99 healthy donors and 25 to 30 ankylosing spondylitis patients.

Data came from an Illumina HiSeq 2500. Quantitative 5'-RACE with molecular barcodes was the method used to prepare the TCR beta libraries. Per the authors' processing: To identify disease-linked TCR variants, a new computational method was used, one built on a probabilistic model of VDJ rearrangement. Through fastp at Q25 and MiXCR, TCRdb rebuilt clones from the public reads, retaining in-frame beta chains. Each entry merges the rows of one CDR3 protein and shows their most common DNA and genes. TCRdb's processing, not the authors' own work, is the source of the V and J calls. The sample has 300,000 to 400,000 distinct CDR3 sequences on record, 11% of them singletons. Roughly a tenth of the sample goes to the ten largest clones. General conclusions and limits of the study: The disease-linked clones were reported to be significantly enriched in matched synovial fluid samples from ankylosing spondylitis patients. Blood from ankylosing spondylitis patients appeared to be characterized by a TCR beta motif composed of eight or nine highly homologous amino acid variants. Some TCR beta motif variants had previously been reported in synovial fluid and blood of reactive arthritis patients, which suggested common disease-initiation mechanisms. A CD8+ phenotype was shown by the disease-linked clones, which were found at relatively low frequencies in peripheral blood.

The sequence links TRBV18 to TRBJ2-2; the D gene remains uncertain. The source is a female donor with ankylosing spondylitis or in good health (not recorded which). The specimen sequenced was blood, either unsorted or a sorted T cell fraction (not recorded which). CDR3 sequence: CASSPLGSMSTGELFF. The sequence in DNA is TGTGCCAGCTCACCACTCGGCTCCATGAGCACCGGGGAGCTGTTTTTT.